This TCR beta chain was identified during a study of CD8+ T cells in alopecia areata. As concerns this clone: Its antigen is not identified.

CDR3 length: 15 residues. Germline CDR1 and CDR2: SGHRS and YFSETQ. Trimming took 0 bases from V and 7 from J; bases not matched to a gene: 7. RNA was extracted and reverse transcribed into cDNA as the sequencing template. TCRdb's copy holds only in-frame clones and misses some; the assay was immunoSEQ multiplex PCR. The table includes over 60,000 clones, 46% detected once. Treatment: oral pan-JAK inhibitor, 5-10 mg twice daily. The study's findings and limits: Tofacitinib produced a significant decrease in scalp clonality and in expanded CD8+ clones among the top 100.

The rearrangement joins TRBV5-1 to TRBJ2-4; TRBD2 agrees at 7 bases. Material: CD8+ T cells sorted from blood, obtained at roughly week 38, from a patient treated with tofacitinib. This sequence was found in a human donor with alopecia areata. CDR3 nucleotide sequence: TGCGCCAGCAGCTTGGGGTCGGGAGCGGGGAACATTCAGTACTTC. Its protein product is CASSLGSGAGNIQYF.